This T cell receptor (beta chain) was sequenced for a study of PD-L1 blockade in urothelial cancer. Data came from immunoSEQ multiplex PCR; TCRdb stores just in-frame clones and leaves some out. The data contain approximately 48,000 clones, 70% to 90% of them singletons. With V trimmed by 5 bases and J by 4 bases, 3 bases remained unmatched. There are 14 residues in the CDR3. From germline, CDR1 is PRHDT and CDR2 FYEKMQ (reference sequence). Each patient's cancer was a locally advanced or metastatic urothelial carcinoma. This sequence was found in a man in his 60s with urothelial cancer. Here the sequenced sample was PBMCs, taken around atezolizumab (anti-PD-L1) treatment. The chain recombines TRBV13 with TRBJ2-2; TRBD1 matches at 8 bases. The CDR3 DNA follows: TGTGCCAGCAGCACCGGGACAGGCACCGGGGAGCTGTTTTTT. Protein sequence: CASSTGTGTGELFF.